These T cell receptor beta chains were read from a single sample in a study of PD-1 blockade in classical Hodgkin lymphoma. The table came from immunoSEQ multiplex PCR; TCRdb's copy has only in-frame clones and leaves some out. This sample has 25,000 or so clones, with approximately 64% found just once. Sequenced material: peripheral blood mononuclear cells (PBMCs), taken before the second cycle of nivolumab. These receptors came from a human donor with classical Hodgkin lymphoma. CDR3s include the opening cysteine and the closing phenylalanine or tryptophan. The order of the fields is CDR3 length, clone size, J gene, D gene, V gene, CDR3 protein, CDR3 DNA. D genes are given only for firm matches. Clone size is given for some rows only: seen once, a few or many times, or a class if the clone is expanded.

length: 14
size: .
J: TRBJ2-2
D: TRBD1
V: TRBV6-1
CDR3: CASTGTVGPGELFF
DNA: TGTGCCAGCACCGGGACAGTGGGCCCCGGGGAGCTGTTTTTT

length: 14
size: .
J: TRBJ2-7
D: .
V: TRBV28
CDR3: CASSLGTVPYEQYF
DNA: TGTGCCAGCAGTTTGGGGACGGTCCCATACGAGCAGTACTTC

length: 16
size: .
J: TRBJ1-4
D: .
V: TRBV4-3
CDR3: CASSQDMGQSNEKLFF
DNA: TGCGCCAGCAGCCAAGATATGGGACAAAGTAATGAAAAACTGTTTTTT

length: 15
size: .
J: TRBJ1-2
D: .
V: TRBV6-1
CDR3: CASSDRAATNYGYTF
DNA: TGTGCCAGCAGTGACCGGGCGGCGACTAACTATGGCTACACCTTC

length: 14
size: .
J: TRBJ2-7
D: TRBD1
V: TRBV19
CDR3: CASSPGQGDYEQYF
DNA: TGTGCCAGTAGTCCCGGACAGGGAGACTACGAGCAGTACTTC

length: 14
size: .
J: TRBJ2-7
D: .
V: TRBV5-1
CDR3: CASSLAVGLYEQYF
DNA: TGCGCCAGCAGCTTGGCCGTAGGACTCTACGAGCAGTACTTC

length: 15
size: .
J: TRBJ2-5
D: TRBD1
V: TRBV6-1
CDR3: CASRKGQGDMETQYF
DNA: TGTGCCAGCAGGAAGGGGCAGGGGGATATGGAGACCCAGTACTTC

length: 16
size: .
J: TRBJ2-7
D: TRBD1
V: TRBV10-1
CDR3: CASSESAGTGVYEQYF
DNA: TGCGCCAGCAGTGAGTCGGCCGGGACAGGGGTCTACGAGCAGTACTTC

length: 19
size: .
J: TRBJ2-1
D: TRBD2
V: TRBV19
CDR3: CASSIVYTGGGRASNEQFF
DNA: TGTGCCAGTAGTATAGTCTATACCGGGGGCGGGAGGGCCTCCAATGAGCAGTTCTTC

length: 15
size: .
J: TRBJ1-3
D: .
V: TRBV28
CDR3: CASSLWSSSGNTIYF
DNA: TGTGCCAGCAGTTTATGGAGCAGCTCTGGAAACACCATATATTTT

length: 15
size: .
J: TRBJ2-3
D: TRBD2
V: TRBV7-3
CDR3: CASSTSGHTSGTQYF
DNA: TGTGCCAGCAGCACTAGCGGACACACTTCTGGTACGCAGTATTTT

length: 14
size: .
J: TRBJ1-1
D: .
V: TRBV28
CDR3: CASSSGTSYTEAFF
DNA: TGTGCCAGCAGTTCGGGCACATCCTACACTGAAGCTTTCTTT

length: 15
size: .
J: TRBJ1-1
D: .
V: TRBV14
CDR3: CASSSPGGANTEAFF
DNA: TGTGCCAGCAGCTCCCCAGGAGGGGCTAACACTGAAGCTTTCTTT

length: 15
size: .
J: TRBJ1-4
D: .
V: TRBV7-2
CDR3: CASSFSRVANEKLFF
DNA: TGTGCCAGCAGCTTCTCCAGGGTGGCTAATGAAAAACTGTTTTTT

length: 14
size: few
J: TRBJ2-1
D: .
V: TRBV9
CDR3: CASSAGTQYNEQFF
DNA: TGTGCCAGCAGCGCCGGGACTCAATACAATGAGCAGTTCTTC

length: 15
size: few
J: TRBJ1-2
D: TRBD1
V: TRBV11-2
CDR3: CASSFETGTNYGYTF
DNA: TGTGCCAGCAGCTTCGAGACAGGGACTAACTATGGCTACACCTTC

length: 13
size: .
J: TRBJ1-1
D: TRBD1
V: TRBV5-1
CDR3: CASSPRTGGRAFF
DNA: TGCGCCAGCAGCCCGAGGACAGGGGGCCGAGCTTTCTTT

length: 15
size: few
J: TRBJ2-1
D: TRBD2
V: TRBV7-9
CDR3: CASSIPGLAGGEQFF
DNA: TGTGCCAGCAGCATCCCAGGACTAGCGGGGGGTGAGCAGTTCTTC

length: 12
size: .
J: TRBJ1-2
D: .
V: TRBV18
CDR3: CASSASEGVDTF
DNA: TGTGCCAGCTCAGCCTCTGAAGGGGTTGACACCTTC

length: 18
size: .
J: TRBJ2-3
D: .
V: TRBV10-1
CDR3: CASSATVEDPSSTDTQYF
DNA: TGCGCCAGCAGTGCGACAGTTGAGGACCCTTCTAGCACAGATACGCAGTATTTT

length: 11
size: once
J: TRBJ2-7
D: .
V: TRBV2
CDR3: CASTGVYEQYF
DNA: TGTGCCAGCACCGGGGTTTACGAGCAGTACTTC

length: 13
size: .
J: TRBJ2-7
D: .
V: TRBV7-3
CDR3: CASSLRMESEQYF
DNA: TGTGCCAGCAGCTTAAGAATGGAAAGCGAGCAGTACTTC